The 21 T cell receptor beta chains reported below all come from one sample, sequenced in a study of blood T cells in healthy people across ages. Next came a second PCR, run for about 6 to 12 cycles, which used a sample-barcoded 5' primer along with a J-beta primer mix. TCRdb re-called the 5' RACE reads with MiXCR, one entry per CDR3 protein. The profile shows about 1.6 million distinct CDR3 sequences, approximately 32% of them singletons. Sequenced input: blood. Receptors were obtained from a woman aged 25 to 39 in good health.

CDR3 in amino acids: CASSQDPRVWRGAGNTQYF. CDR3 nucleotide sequence: TGTGCCAGCAGCCAAGATCCGCGGGTATGGCGGGGGGCCGGCAATACGCAGTATTTT. The rearrangement links TRBV3-1 to TRBJ2-3; 8 positions match TRBD2. J gave up 7 bases and V 0 bases, and 18 bases lay outside the gene matches. This CDR3 is 19 amino acids long. Germline V gene lookup returns CDR1 LGHDT and CDR2 YNNKEL (reference sequence).

The gene calls are TRBV3-1 and TRBJ2-7; D gene uncertain. From germline, CDR1 is LGHDT and CDR2 YNNKEL (reference sequence). V lost 1 base to trimming and J lost 0 bases, with 10 bases between them. The CDR3 is 15 amino acids. CDR3 amino acids: CASSQGGKGSYEQYF. CDR3 sequence (DNA): TGTGCCAGCAGCCAAGGTGGTAAGGGCTCCTACGAGCAGTACTTC.

This clonotype was picked up a small number of times. The chain joins TRBV12-3 or TRBV12-4 to TRBJ1-4; TRBD1 matches at 7 bases. The CDR3 runs to 11 residues. The J segment lost 12 bases and the V segment lost 5 bases, leaving 3 bases of the junction unmatched. CDR3 region: CASSQGTELFF. In DNA form, the CDR3 reads TGTGCCAGCAGTCAGGGGACAGAACTGTTTTTT.

This chain links TRBV25-1 with TRBJ2-3, with 14 bases matching TRBD2. V was pared by 9 bases and J by 4 bases, with 12 bases of the junction left unmatched. Germline V gene sequence: CDR1 MGHDK, CDR2 SYGVNS. The CDR3 is 17 residues long. This chain's CDR3 is CARLGLAGARISDTQYF. CDR3 nucleotide sequence: TGTGCCAGATTGGGACTAGCGGGAGCCCGAATATCAGATACGCAGTATTTT.

This clonotype was counted many times. The chain uses TRBV27 and TRBJ2-7, with D unresolved. With 0 bases removed from V and 4 bases from J, the gap between germline ends came to 7 bases. The CDR3 sequence is 13 residues long. Germline CDR1 MNHEY, CDR2 SMNVEV (reference sequence). CDR3 in DNA: TGTGCCAGCAGTTTATCCGGGCTGTACGAGCAGTACTTC. Translation: CASSLSGLYEQYF.

As concerns this clonotype: A much bigger clone sits one base away, suggesting this may be a read error. DNA of the CDR3: TGTGCCAGCAGCCCAGGGGGCGCTGGGGCCAACGTCCGGACTTTC. Its translation is CASSPGGAGANVRTF. This chain joins TRBV7-9 and TRBJ2-6; 8 positions agree with TRBD1. This CDR3 comprises 15 residues. Per germline, CDR1 SEHNR and CDR2 FQNEAQ (reference sequence).

The chain is built from TRBV11-2 and TRBJ2-7; the match to TRBD1 covers 10 bases. This CDR3 is 18 amino acids long. Germline loops: CDR1 SGHAT, CDR2 FQNNGV. The V segment lost 4 bases and the J segment 1 base; nucleotides outside the gene matches: 13. The CDR3 region is CASSSPRQGASISYEQYF. The CDR3 DNA reads TGTGCCAGCAGCTCACCACGACAGGGGGCGAGTATTTCCTACGAGCAGTACTTC.

This clonotype was seen a handful of times. For the CDR3, the DNA is TGTGCCAGCAGTTCCTCCTTGGGAGTTTCTGATGGCTACACCTTC. Amino acids: CASSSSLGVSDGYTF. This chain connects TRBV27 to TRBJ1-2; D not resolved. The germline gives CDR1 MNHEY, CDR2 SMNVEV (reference sequence). V was clipped by 4 bases and J by 6 bases, with 18 bases between them. There are 15 residues in the CDR3.

This clonotype was seen a handful of times. This chain connects TRBV12-3 or TRBV12-4 to TRBJ2-7; D may match TRBD1 or TRBD2 (5 bases each). CDR3 size: 14 residues. Trimming took 5 bases from V and 3 from J, leaving 14 bases between them. The CDR3 region has the DNA TGTGCCAGCAGTCCTCGTCGGGGCCGCTACGAGCAGTACTTC. Translated, it gives CASSPRRGRYEQYF.

The chain links TRBV24-1 to TRBJ2-7, with TRBD1 as a possible D gene (6 bases). TRBJ2-5 explains the end of the DNA better; the J call may be wrong. CDR1 KGHDR and CDR2 SFDVKD come from the germline V gene. This CDR3 region has 13 residues. CDR3 amino acids: CATSDGQQETQYF. The CDR3 region has the DNA TGTGCCACCAGTGACGGACAGCAAGAGACCCAGTACTTC.

On this clonotype: Possible read error: a much larger clone is one base away. The chain uses TRBV12-3 or TRBV12-4 and TRBJ2-3, with 7 bases aligning to TRBD1. Germline trimming cut 6 bases from V and 4 bases from J; bases unmatched to any gene: 10. The CDR3 extends over 15 amino acids. CDR3 protein: CASSRDSVSADTQYF. In DNA form, the CDR3 reads TGTGCCAGCAGCCGGGACAGTGTTAGCGCAGATACGCAGTATTTT.

The table lists this clonotype with many counts. This may be a read error, as it is one base from a much larger clone. The chain has TRBV29-1 and TRBJ2-5, with D possibly called TRBD1 or TRBD2 (5 bases each). CDR1 and CDR2 from the germline V gene are SQVTM and ANQGSEA. The CDR3 runs to 11 residues. CDR3 DNA: TGCAGCGTCGGGGCCCAAGAGGCCCAGTACTTC. Translated, it gives CSVGAQEAQYF.

A word on this clonotype: The junction departs from germline at one end; a sequencing error may be responsible. The V call is TRBV5-8, the J call TRBJ1-2; 9 bases align to TRBD1. Germline values: CDR1 SGHTS, CDR2 YDEGEE. CDR3 length: 16 amino acids. The CDR3 loop is CASSFEDRGANYGYTF. CDR3 sequence (DNA): TGCGCCAGCAGCTTCGAGGACAGGGGAGCAAACTATGGCTACACCTTC.

The rearrangement joins TRBV7-9 to TRBJ2-3, with TRBD1 identical over 7 bases. This CDR3 region has 14 residues. CDR1 SEHNR and CDR2 FQNEAQ come from the germline V gene (reference sequence). The trim removed 5 bases at V and 4 bases at J, leaving 6 bases unmatched. CDR3 sequence: CASSTNRGPDTQYF. CDR3 DNA sequence: TGTGCCAGCAGCACCAACAGGGGCCCAGATACGCAGTATTTT.

V and J are TRBV20-1 and TRBJ2-5; TRBD2 matches at 8 bases. This CDR3 is built from 13 residues. CDR1 DFQATT and CDR2 SNEGSKA come from the germline V gene (reference sequence). Trimming removed 5 bases from V and 8 bases from J; junction bases left unmatched: 10. The CDR3 sequence is CSAGLAAGITQYF. In nucleotides, the CDR3 is TGCAGTGCTGGACTAGCAGCGGGGATAACCCAGTACTTC.

The gene calls are TRBV20-1 and TRBJ1-2, with 9 positions matching TRBD1. J was trimmed by 0 bases and V by 8 bases; bases with no gene match: 4. The CDR3 sequence is 13 residues long. CDR1 DFQATT and CDR2 SNEGSKA come from the germline V gene (reference sequence). The CDR3 DNA sequence: TGCAGTCCTGGGACAGGGACTAACTATGGCTACACCTTC. Translated: CSPGTGTNYGYTF.

The J gene is TRBJ2-6, the V gene TRBV29-1; maybe TRBD2 (6 bases). The CDR3 totals 15 residues. Per the germline V gene, CDR1 is SQVTM and CDR2 is ANQGSEA. Trimming took off 6 bases at V and 1 base at J, with 13 bases between the two ends. The CDR3 is CSVRTGESGANVLTF. The CDR3 nucleotides are TGCAGCGTCCGAACGGGGGAGTCTGGGGCCAACGTCCTGACTTTC. Variable domain in full (rest from reference TRBV29-1 and TRBJ2-6): SAVISQKPSRDICQRGTSLTIQCQVDSQVTMMFWYRQQPGQSLTLIATANQGSEATYESGFVIDKFPISRPNLTFSTLTVSNMSPEDSSIYLCSVRTGESGANVLTFGAGSRLTVL.

The CDR3 sequence: CASTTLISNQPQHF. DNA of the CDR3: TGTGCCAGCACCACCCTGATAAGCAATCAGCCCCAGCATTTT. The V and J genes are TRBV28 and TRBJ1-5; D uncertain. Trimming removed 7 bases from V and 1 base from J, with 11 bases in between. This CDR3 is 14 amino acids long. The germline V gene encodes CDR1 MDHEN and CDR2 SYDVKM. The full variable domain, in which reference TRBV28 and TRBJ1-5 provide the parts outside the CDR3, is DVKVTQSSRYLVKRTGEKVFLECVQDMDHENMFWYRQDPGLGLRLIYFSYDVKMKEKGDIPEGYSVSREKKERFSLILESASTNQTSMYLCASTTLISNQPQHFGDGTRLSIL.

V and J are TRBV7-3 and TRBJ2-5; 7 positions agree with TRBD2. The J call may not be correct, given that the DNA end is closer to TRBJ2-7. Germline V CDR1 and CDR2: SGHTA, FQGTGA. CDR3 length equals 15 residues. CDR3 sequence reads: CASSMTKAGTHEQYF. The CDR3 DNA reads as TGTGCCAGCAGCATGACCAAAGCGGGAACCCACGAGCAGTACTTC.

This clonotype was seen a few times. This sequence joins TRBV7-9 and TRBJ2-7; 7 bases agree with TRBD1. This CDR3 has 15 residues. Germline CDR1 SEHNR, CDR2 FQNEAQ (reference sequence). The J segment lost 0 bases and the V segment lost 7 bases, leaving 9 bases of the junction unmatched. The CDR3 protein is CASTQDRSSSYEQYF. The CDR3 region has the DNA TGTGCCAGCACACAGGACAGGTCCTCCTCCTACGAGCAGTACTTC.

Only a few counts were recorded for this clonotype. This rearrangement joins TRBV2 to TRBJ2-3; D perhaps matches TRBD2 (5 bases). From germline, CDR1 is SNHLY and CDR2 FYNNEI. The V end lost 9 bases, the J end lost 3 bases, and 13 bases lay between the germline ends. The CDR3 sequence is 13 residues long. The DNA for the CDR3 is TGTGCCAGTAACGGGATGGGGACAGATACGCAGTATTTT. The encoded protein is CASNGMGTDTQYF.